One and the same sample provided the 12 T cell receptor beta chains below, sequenced in a study of T cell repertoires in aging, cancer and after chemotherapy. Multiplex touch-down PCR with TRB-A/B primers amplified rearranged V-D-J TRB sequences. TCRdb itself ran the multiplex PCR reads through MiXCR, one entry per CDR3 protein. The sample shows approximately 2,000 distinct CDR3 sequences, roughly 32% of them seen only once. Amplification of TCR beta used genomic DNA extracted from peripheral blood. Sequencing was done on a sample of blood. The source of these receptors is a human donor with a blood cancer.

Concerning this clonotype: The junction and the germline gene differ at one end; a read error may be behind it. The chain joins TRBV6-5 to TRBJ2-5; 8 bases line up with TRBD1. Germline V gene lookup returns CDR1 MNHEY and CDR2 SVGAGI. The CDR3 contains 14 residues. CDR3 DNA sequence: TGTGCCAGCAGTAGGGACAGGCCCCAAGAGACCCGGTACTTC. Translating gives CASSRDRPQETRYF.

This clonotype is medium-sized within its sample. The chain employs TRBV12-3 or TRBV12-4 and TRBJ2-3; D uncertain. The V and J ends lost 6 bases and 5 bases respectively, with 12 bases between them. There are 13 residues in the CDR3. CDR3 coding DNA: TGTGCCAGCAGGTTGGAGCCGCAAGATACGCAGTATTTT. Residues: CASRLEPQDTQYF.

This clonotype has a handful of counts. The chain recombines TRBV6-1 with TRBJ1-5; TRBD1 might be the D (6 bases). V lost 9 bases and J 4 bases, leaving 7 bases between the germline ends. The length of the CDR3 is 11 residues. CDR1 and CDR2 (germline): MNHNS, SASEGT. CDR3 sequence: CASGQNQPQHF. CDR3 DNA sequence: TGTGCCAGTGGACAGAATCAGCCCCAGCATTTT.

This chain links TRBV6-6 with TRBJ1-4; tentatively, D is TRBD1 (5 bases). The V end was cut by 6 bases, the J end by 4 bases, with 15 bases between. Germline V gives CDR1 MNHNY, CDR2 SVGAGI (reference sequence). The CDR3 spans 15 residues. As DNA, the CDR3 is TGTGCCAGCAGCACCTCGGGACGGTTTAATGAAAAACTGTTTTTT. It encodes CASSTSGRFNEKLFF.

In this sample, this clonotype turned up a few times. V is TRBV11-2 and J is TRBJ1-1; no clear D gene. The CDR3 sequence is 15 residues long. The germline gives CDR1 SGHAT, CDR2 FQNNGV. The V end was cut by 0 bases, the J end by 5 bases, with 13 bases between. In DNA form, the CDR3 reads TGTGCCAGCAGCTTAGATAGGCACGGAGGGACTGAAGCTTTCTTT. As protein: CASSLDRHGGTEAFF.

The chain carries TRBV10-2 and TRBJ2-1; 8 bases line up with TRBD1. The length of the CDR3 is 16 residues. Germline V CDR1 and CDR2: WSHSY, SAAADI. The ends lost 3 bases at V and 6 bases at J; junction bases unmatched: 10. CDR3 loop: CASSDVTGGQVNEQFF. The CDR3 nucleotides are TGCGCCAGCAGTGACGTAACAGGGGGTCAAGTCAATGAGCAGTTCTTC.

This clonotype was counted between two and nine times. The genes are TRBV20-1 and TRBJ2-2; D uncertain. The CDR3 covers 11 residues. Germline V CDR1 and CDR2: DFQATT, SNEGSKA (reference sequence). V was cut by 2 bases and J by 5 bases, with 3 bases left in between. CDR3 coding DNA: TGCAGTGCTAGAAGGACCGGGGAGCTGTTTTTT. Protein sequence: CSARRTGELFF.

V gene TRBV12-3 or TRBV12-4 combines with J gene TRBJ2-5; D is uncertain. This CDR3 is 13 amino acids long. V lost 6 bases and J lost 5, with 13 bases in between. The CDR3 DNA follows: TGTGCCAGCAGCCACGGGTCTGGGGAGACCCAGTACTTC. Translated: CASSHGSGETQYF.

The genes are TRBV27 and TRBJ1-1, with a weak D call TRBD1 (5 bases). With 2 bases removed from V and 0 bases from J, the gap between germline ends came to 10 bases. Germline V lookup: CDR1 MNHEY, CDR2 SMNVEV (reference sequence). The CDR3 is 15 residues long. The CDR3 loop is CASSLSSGMNTEAFF. The CDR3 DNA reads TGTGCCAGCAGTTTAAGTTCAGGGATGAACACTGAAGCTTTCTTT.

With respect to this clonotype: Relative to the germline gene, one junction end is altered; a read error may explain this. This chain links TRBV5-6 with TRBJ1-4; 8 nucleotides agree with TRBD1. The CDR3 has 16 amino acids. Germline CDR1 reads SGHDT; CDR2 reads YYEEEE. CDR3 in amino acids: CASSPGGTGHSEKLFF. In DNA, the CDR3 is TGCGCCAGCAGCCCGGGCGGGACAGGACACTCGGAAAAACTGTTTTTT. Complete variable domain (other parts from reference TRBV5-6 and TRBJ1-4): DAGVTQSPTHLIKTRGQQVTLRCSPKSGHDTVSWYQQALGQGPQFIFQYYEEEERQRGNFPDRFSGHQFPNYSSELNVNALLLGDSALYLCASSPGGTGHSEKLFFGSGTQLSVL.

The rearrangement joins TRBV7-2 to TRBJ2-5; 8 positions agree with TRBD2. The junction had 12 bases not matched to a gene; V was cut back by 1 base and J by 5 bases. The germline CDR1 and CDR2 sequences are SGHTA and FQGNSA. CDR3 length: 17 residues. The CDR3 loop reads CASSLGGSGGVRETQYF. The CDR3 DNA reads as TGTGCCAGCAGCTTAGGAGGGTCCGGGGGGGTCAGGGAGACCCAGTACTTC. Based on the CDR3 plus reference TRBV7-2 and TRBJ2-5, the full variable domain is GAGVSQSPSNKVTEKGKDVELRCDPISGHTALYWYRQSLGQGLEFLIYFQGNSAPDKSGLPSDRFSAERTGGSVSTLTIQRTQQEDSAVYLCASSLGGSGGVRETQYFGPGTRLLVL.

There are a few counts of this clonotype. V and J are TRBV19 and TRBJ1-5; D unclear. Germline CDR1 reads LNHDA; CDR2 reads SQIVND (reference sequence). The CDR3 loop spans 15 amino acids. The ends were cut back, 3 bases at V and 11 bases at J, with 20 bases in the middle. CDR3 coding DNA: TGTGCCAGTAGTATGCTGTTCGGCCAGGCATTTACCCAGCATTTT. Protein product: CASSMLFGQAFTQHF.